These 2 T cell receptor beta chains originate from one sample sequenced in a study of radiotherapy plus CTLA-4 blockade in lung cancer. Repertoires were generated with immunoSEQ multiplex PCR, while TCRdb's copy carries only in-frame clones and drops some. This sample yields just over 60,000 clones, of which 60% to 80% are seen a single time; approximately 4.5% belongs to the top ten. Source: peripheral blood, taken from a patient treated with radiotherapy plus ipilimumab. The receptors here all came from a human donor with non-small cell lung cancer who had a complete response to radiotherapy plus ipilimumab.

The J gene is TRBJ2-2, the V gene TRBV13, with D maybe TRBD1 (5 bases). V lost 5 bases, J lost 2 bases, and 12 bases lay in between. Germline-derived CDR1 and CDR2 are PRHDT and FYEKMQ (reference sequence). The CDR3 is 15 residues long. The CDR3 sequence is CASSPLTENTGELFF. Written as DNA, the CDR3 is TGTGCCAGCAGCCCCCTGACAGAAAACACCGGGGAGCTGTTTTTT.

V gene TRBV30 combines with J gene TRBJ1-5; unclear D gene. Germline lookup yields CDR1 GTSNPN and CDR2 SVGIG (reference sequence). The CDR3 is 15 residues long. V lost 2 bases and J lost 4, with 15 bases in between. The CDR3 spells CAWSPTSPGNQPQHF. Written as DNA, the CDR3 is TGTGCCTGGAGTCCAACCAGTCCGGGGAATCAGCCCCAGCATTTT.